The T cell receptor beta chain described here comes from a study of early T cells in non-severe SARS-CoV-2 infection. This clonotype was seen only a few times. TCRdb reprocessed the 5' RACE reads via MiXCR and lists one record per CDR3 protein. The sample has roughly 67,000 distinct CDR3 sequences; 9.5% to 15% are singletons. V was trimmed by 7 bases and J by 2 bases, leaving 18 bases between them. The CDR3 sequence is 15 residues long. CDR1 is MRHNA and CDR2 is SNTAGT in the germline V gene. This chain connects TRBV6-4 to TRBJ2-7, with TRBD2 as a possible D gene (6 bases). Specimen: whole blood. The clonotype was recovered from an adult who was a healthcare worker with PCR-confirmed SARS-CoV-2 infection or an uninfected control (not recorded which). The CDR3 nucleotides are TGTGCCAGCAAGAACGGGACTCTCGGAACCTACGAGCAGTACTTC. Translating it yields CASKNGTLGTYEQYF.